The rows below give T cell receptor beta chains drawn from one sample of a study of blood T cell repertoires in COVID-19. Data came from immunoSEQ multiplex PCR; TCRdb stores just in-frame clones and leaves some out. In the table there are about 190,000 clones, around 85% of which are singletons. Sequencing was done on a sample of peripheral blood. Source of these receptors: a man aged 25 to 45 with acute or convalescent COVID-19. CDR3s include the opening cysteine and the closing phenylalanine or tryptophan. D genes are given only for firm matches. For some rows the clone size is stated as once, few or many, or as a class when expanded; others skip it.

v_gene	j_gene	abundance	d_gene	CDR3aa	CDR3nt
TRBV18	TRBJ1-2	NA	NA	CASSPQAGTDNYGYTF	TGTGCCAGCTCACCTCAGGCCGGGACTGATAACTATGGCTACACCTTC
TRBV28	TRBJ2-1	NA	TRBD2	CASSLPVGLAGSSYNEQFF	TGTGCCAGCAGTCTGCCGGTGGGACTAGCGGGATCCTCCTACAATGAGCAGTTCTTC
TRBV3-1/TRBV3-2	TRBJ2-5	NA	TRBD2	CASSRGTSGGALVGETQYF	TGTGCCAGCAGCCGTGGGACTAGCGGGGGGGCCCTGGTTGGAGAGACCCAGTACTTC
TRBV29-1	TRBJ1-2	NA	NA	CSVEERMGNYGYTF	TGCAGCGTTGAAGAGAGGATGGGTAACTATGGCTACACCTTC
TRBV18	TRBJ2-3	NA	TRBD1	CASSPTGVGTDTQYF	TGTGCCAGCTCACCCACAGGGGTGGGCACAGATACGCAGTATTTT
TRBV5-4	TRBJ1-4	NA	TRBD1	CASSSAGQGNEKLFF	TGTGCCAGCAGCTCAGCGGGACAGGGGAATGAAAAACTGTTTTTT
TRBV30	TRBJ1-1	NA	TRBD1	CAWTRTGFMNTEAFF	TGTGCCTGGACCAGGACAGGTTTCATGAACACTGAAGCTTTCTTT
TRBV30	TRBJ2-3	NA	TRBD2	CAWITGTSATDTQYF	TGTGCCTGGATCACCGGGACTAGCGCCACAGATACGCAGTATTTT
TRBV11-2	TRBJ2-3	NA	TRBD1	CASSNRGTQGTQYF	TGTGCCAGCAGCAACAGGGGGACTCAAGGTACGCAGTATTTT
TRBV4-1	TRBJ1-2	once	TRBD1	CASSLPLRQGQHYGYTF	TGCGCCAGCAGCCTTCCCTTAAGACAGGGACAGCACTATGGCTACACCTTC